One and the same sample provided the 9 T cell receptor beta chains below, sequenced in a study of shared clonotypes between healthy human individuals. Libraries were prepared by immunoSEQ multiplex PCR; TCRdb keeps only in-frame clonotypes and omits some of them. The table has 550,000 to 850,000 clones, 72% seen once; the top ten hold over 1.5%. The sequenced sample was memory CD4+ T cells sorted from blood. Subset meaning: CD45RA-negative fraction. These TCRs come from a woman aged 25 to 39 in good health.

This clone was seen only once. This chain joins TRBV6-1 and TRBJ2-3; 12 nucleotides agree with TRBD1. CDR1 MNHNS and CDR2 SASEGT come from the germline V gene. V shed 6 bases and J 10 bases; nucleotides not matched to a gene: 11. The CDR3 contains 15 residues. The CDR3 region has the DNA TGTGCCAGCAGGGGGACAGGGGGCCATAAAGGGGCGCAGTATTTT. The encoded protein is CASRGTGGHKGAQYF.

V is TRBV7-2 and J is TRBJ2-3; D gene uncertain. The CDR3 has 13 residues. The V gene's germline CDR1 is SGHTA and CDR2 FQGNSA. The V and J ends lost 2 bases and 3 bases respectively, with 6 bases between them. The CDR3 DNA reads TGTGCCAGCAGCTTACTCTTGACAGATACGCAGTATTTT. The encoded protein is CASSLLLTDTQYF.

The V gene is TRBV28, the J gene TRBJ2-7; TRBD1 matches 7 bases. J lost 2 bases, V lost 6 bases, and 7 bases had no gene match. Germline CDR1 and CDR2: MDHEN and SYDVKM. The CDR3 contains 14 residues. The CDR3 nucleotides read TGTGCCAGCAGGACAGGGTGGTGGGCCTACGAGCAGTACTTC. Its protein product is CASRTGWWAYEQYF.

The chain has TRBV19 and TRBJ2-7; 7 bases line up with TRBD1. This CDR3 has 19 residues. Germline CDR1 is LNHDA and CDR2 is SQIVND (reference sequence). V lost 4 bases, J lost 4 bases, and 22 bases stayed unmatched. CDR3 in DNA: TGTGCCAGTAGTAAGGGATACCTGCAACCCGGGACAGACGCTTACGAGCAGTACTTC. Its protein product is CASSKGYLQPGTDAYEQYF.

The chain combines TRBV2 with TRBJ2-3; 8 nucleotides agree with TRBD1. Trimming at V came to 5 bases and at J to 1 base, leaving 5 bases not matched to a gene. The CDR3 has 15 residues. The germline V gene encodes CDR1 SNHLY and CDR2 FYNNEI. CDR3 nucleotide sequence: TGTGCCAGCAGTACTGACAGGGGCGGCACAGATACGCAGTATTTT. The encoded protein is CASSTDRGGTDTQYF.

The chain has TRBV7-9 and TRBJ2-5, with TRBD2 matching 9 bases. This CDR3 region has 15 residues. CDR1 is SEHNR, CDR2 FQNEAQ, per germline (reference sequence). Trimming at V came to 5 bases and at J to 1 base, leaving 5 bases not matched to a gene. Here the CDR3 reads CASSPRGGIQETQYF. In DNA form, the CDR3 reads TGTGCCAGCAGCCCGCGGGGGGGCATCCAAGAGACCCAGTACTTC.

On this clone itself: Other nucleotide sequences from this sample produce the same CDR3. This chain uses TRBV30 with TRBJ1-5; D not resolved. The V end was cut by 2 bases, the J end by 0 bases, with 5 bases between. CDR1 is GTSNPN and CDR2 is SVGIG in the germline V gene (reference sequence). This CDR3 has 13 residues. The DNA for the CDR3 is TGTGCCTGGAGTACTGATAGCAATCAGCCCCAGCATTTT. Amino acid sequence: CAWSTDSNQPQHF. The full variable domain, in which reference TRBV30 and TRBJ1-5 provide the parts outside the CDR3, is SQTIHQWPATLVQPVGSPLSLECTVEGTSNPNLYWYRQAAGRGLQLLFYSVGIGQISSEVPQNLSASRPQDRQFILSSKKLLLSDSGFYLCAWSTDSNQPQHFGDGTRLSIL.

The V call is TRBV7-2, the J call TRBJ1-2; D is ambiguous. The CDR3 loop spans 14 amino acids. Germline lookup yields CDR1 SGHTA and CDR2 FQGNSA. V lost 5 bases to trimming and J lost 2 bases, with 12 bases between them. The DNA for the CDR3 is TGTGCCAGCAGCCCAGAGACGGGGAACTATGGCTACACCTTC. Translated, it gives CASSPETGNYGYTF.

The V call is TRBV6-6, the J call TRBJ2-5; D remains ambiguous. The CDR3 is 14 amino acids. Trimming pared 6 bases from V and 1 base from J, leaving 12 bases between. Germline lookup yields CDR1 MNHNY and CDR2 SVGAGI (reference sequence). CDR3 DNA sequence: TGTGCCAGCAGGGGCCGGATAGCCCAAGAGACCCAGTACTTC. It translates to CASRGRIAQETQYF.